These 8 T cell receptor beta chains were all obtained from the same sample, sequenced in a study of prognosis after radiotherapy for stage I lung cancer. Genomic DNA was subjected to two-round multiplex PCR for amplification of TCR beta CDR3. First-round PCR used primers specific to each TRBV and TRBJ gene. One entry per CDR3 protein, called by TCRdb with MiXCR from the multiplex PCR reads. The repertoire holds around 19,000 distinct CDR3 sequences, roughly 40% seen once, with approximately 40% in the top ten. The specimen was PBMCs, collected before or after stereotactic body radiation therapy (not recorded which). Source of these receptors: a donor of 50 years or more with non-small cell lung cancer.

Comments on this clonotype: At one end the junction does not follow the germline gene, possibly because of a read error. This chain joins TRBV6-1 and TRBJ1-3; D unresolved. The germline V gene has CDR1 MNHNS and CDR2 SASEGT. The CDR3 is 15 amino acids. The DNA for the CDR3 is TGTGCCAGCAGTGAAGAGGTGACCTCTGGAAGCACCATATATTTT. As protein: CASSEEVTSGSTIYF.

Note on this clonotype: This may be a read error, as it is one base from a much larger clone. This rearrangement joins TRBV6-1 to TRBJ1-2; no clear D gene. Per germline, CDR1 MNHNS and CDR2 SASEGT. The CDR3 is 13 residues long. Trimming removed 8 bases at V and 4 bases at J, with 14 bases between. In nucleotides, the CDR3 is TGTGCCAGCCGTCCCTGTTCCCTCTATGGCTACACCTTC. Its translation is CASRPCSLYGYTF.

The chain carries TRBV14 and TRBJ2-7; D is uncertain. This CDR3 contains 13 residues. The V gene's germline CDR1 is SGHDN and CDR2 FVKESK. V was trimmed by 4 bases and J by 2 bases, leaving 9 bases between them. This chain's CDR3 is CASSLRRAYEQYF. For the CDR3, the DNA is TGTGCCAGCAGCCTTAGGCGTGCCTACGAGCAGTACTTC.

Details on this clonotype: Given a far larger clone just one base away, this is likely a sequencing read error. The rearrangement links TRBV28 to TRBJ2-3; D remains ambiguous. Trimming stripped 9 bases from V and 6 bases from J, with 22 bases between. This CDR3 has 15 amino acids. From germline, CDR1 is MDHEN and CDR2 SYDVKM. CDR3 loop: CASIIQRSVSDTQYF. CDR3 DNA: TGTGCCAGTATTATCCAGCGATCTGTCTCCGATACGCAGTATTTT. Together with reference TRBV28 and TRBJ2-3, the CDR3 gives the full variable domain: DVKVTQSSRYLVKRTGEKVFLECVQDMDHENMFWYRQDPGLGLRLIYFSYDVKMKEKGDIPEGYSVSREKKERFSLILESASTNQTSMYLCASIIQRSVSDTQYFGPGTRLTVL.

This clonotype was detected only once. Written as DNA, the CDR3 is TGTGCCAGCAGCGTAGCAGGGGGGAACAATGAGCAGTTCTTC. It is translated as CASSVAGGNNEQFF. The rearrangement links TRBV9 to TRBJ2-1; TRBD1 might be the D (7 bases). The CDR3 is made up of 14 amino acids. The germline gives CDR1 SGDLS, CDR2 YYNGEE. V was trimmed by 0 bases and J by 5 bases, leaving 9 bases between them.

The table lists this clonotype with many counts. The chain is built from TRBV6-2 or TRBV6-3 and TRBJ2-7; TRBD2 might be the D (6 bases). Between the trimmed V and J ends, which lost 8 bases and 6 bases, there was a span of 11 bases. The CDR3 spans 11 residues. Germline V gene sequence: CDR1 MNHEY, CDR2 SVGEGT. In DNA, the CDR3 is TGTGCCAGCCGGGGAGGCAGCGAGCAGTACTTC. As protein: CASRGGSEQYF.

This clonotype was observed many times. This chain joins TRBV27 and TRBJ2-5; D not resolved. The V and J ends lost 3 bases and 2 bases respectively, with 10 bases between them. CDR3 length: 14 amino acids. Germline lookup yields CDR1 MNHEY and CDR2 SMNVEV (reference sequence). The CDR3 region is CASSFRQEQETQYF. As DNA, the CDR3 is TGTGCCAGCAGTTTTCGGCAGGAGCAAGAGACCCAGTACTTC.

This clonotype was counted at least ten times. The chain couples TRBV2 to TRBJ2-2; 7 bases line up with TRBD2. Trimming cost V 4 bases and J 2 bases; bases outside gene matches: 1. This CDR3 spans 14 amino acids. Germline V lookup: CDR1 SNHLY, CDR2 FYNNEI. The CDR3 reads CASSAGLNTGELFF. Here the CDR3 DNA reads TGTGCCAGCAGTGCGGGACTAAACACCGGGGAGCTGTTTTTT. Complete variable domain (other parts from reference TRBV2 and TRBJ2-2): EPEVTQTPSHQVTQMGQEVILRCVPISNHLYFYWYRQILGQKVEFLVSFYNNEISEKSEIFDDQFSVERPDGSNFTLKIRSTKLEDSAMYFCASSAGLNTGELFFGEGSRLTVL.